This note documents a single T cell receptor (beta chain) sequence. These data originate in a study of shared clonotypes between healthy human individuals. This CDR3 is built from 14 residues. Looked up from germline, CDR1 is GTSNPN and CDR2 is SVGIG (reference sequence). V was clipped by 0 bases and J by 8 bases; unmatched bases: 3. Naivety among CD8 cells was defined by CD45RO negativity and positive CCR7 selection, thereby excluding terminally differentiated effector memory CD45RA+ cells. Here immunoSEQ multiplex PCR was the method, and the copy in TCRdb shows in-frame clones only, minus some. Of about 2.2 million clones listed, 90% to 95% are singletons.

The clonotype comes from a man between 18 and 29 years old in good health. Some clones in this sample may be carry-over from other donors' samples. This chain uses TRBV30 with TRBJ2-1; the match to TRBD2 covers 11 bases. The sequencing sample was made of naive CD8+ T cells from PBMCs. CDR3 region: CAWSVLAGVDEQFF. The CDR3 nucleotides read TGTGCCTGGAGTGTACTAGCGGGAGTTGATGAGCAGTTCTTC.